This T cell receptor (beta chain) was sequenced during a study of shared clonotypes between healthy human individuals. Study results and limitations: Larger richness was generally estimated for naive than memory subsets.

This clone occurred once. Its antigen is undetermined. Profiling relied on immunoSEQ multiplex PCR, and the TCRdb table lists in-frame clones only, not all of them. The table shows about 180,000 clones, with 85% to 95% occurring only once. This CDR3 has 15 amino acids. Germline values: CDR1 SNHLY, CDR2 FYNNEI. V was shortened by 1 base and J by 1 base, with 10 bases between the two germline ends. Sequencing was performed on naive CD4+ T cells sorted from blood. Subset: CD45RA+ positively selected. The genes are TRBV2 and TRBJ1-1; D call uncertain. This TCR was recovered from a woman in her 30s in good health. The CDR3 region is CASSEGGLENTEAFF. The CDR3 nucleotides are TGTGCCAGCAGTGAAGGTGGGTTGGAGAACACTGAAGCTTTCTTT.